This entry lists 3 T cell receptor beta chains sequenced from one sample in a study of prognosis after radiotherapy for stage I lung cancer. The genomic DNA TCR beta CDR3 region underwent two rounds of multiplex PCR. First-round PCR, the initial amplification, used primers specific to each TRBV and TRBJ gene. TCRdb called the multiplex PCR reads again in MiXCR, with one record for every CDR3 protein. The sample gives 15,000 to 25,000 distinct CDR3 sequences, around 26% of which show up once; about 20% is in the top ten. The source material was PBMCs, sampled before or after stereotactic body radiation therapy (not recorded which). The receptors were gathered from a donor over 45 with non-small cell lung cancer.

The rearrangement uses TRBV5-8 and TRBJ2-2; D gene uncertain. Germline V gene sequence: CDR1 SGHTS, CDR2 YDEGEE. The germline V and J ends were trimmed by 4 bases and 6 bases, with 7 bases remaining between them. The CDR3 consists of 12 residues. CDR3 loop: CASSLDSGELFF. The CDR3 nucleotides are TGTGCCAGCAGCCTGGATTCCGGGGAGCTGTTTTTT.

This clonotype was seen many times. The chain uses TRBV30 and TRBJ1-1, with unresolved D. V gave up 5 bases and J gave up 4 bases, with 11 bases separating them. CDR1 and CDR2 (germline): GTSNPN, SVGIG (reference sequence). The CDR3 length is 12 residues. The CDR3 nucleotides are TGTGCCTGGGGCGGTTTGGCCACTGAAGCTTTCTTT. This gives the protein CAWGGLATEAFF.

V gene TRBV28 combines with J gene TRBJ2-5, with a possible D match to TRBD2 (6 bases). V was cut by 3 bases and J by 5 bases, with 16 bases left in between. CDR1 MDHEN and CDR2 SYDVKM come from the germline V gene. The CDR3 length is 15 residues. The CDR3 bases are TGTGCCAGCAGTTTGTGGGGGACTTGGGGGGAGACCCAGTACTTC. It is translated as CASSLWGTWGETQYF.